Each of the 12 T cell receptor beta chains below was sequenced from the same sample in a study of blood T cells in healthy people across ages. Primers used in a second PCR of about 7 to 12 cycles were a sample-barcoded 5' primer and a J-beta primer mix. TCRdb processed the 5' RACE reads anew with MiXCR; each CDR3 protein has one entry. The repertoire holds 600,000 or so distinct CDR3 sequences, with approximately 30% as singletons. Source material: blood. The receptors originated from a woman older than 75 in good health.

This clonotype was counted a few times. The junction shows a germline mismatch at one end, possibly a read error. The gene calls are TRBV7-3 and TRBJ2-3; the D is unclear. The CDR3 covers 15 residues. The germline V gene has CDR1 SGHTA and CDR2 FQGTGA. CDR3 DNA: TGTGCCAGCAGCTTGTCCCCTGTTTCCGGAGATGCGCAGTATTTT. It codes for CASSLSPVSGDAQYF.

This clonotype was seen ten or more times. The chain has TRBV20-1 and TRBJ2-1; TRBD2 aligns across 8 bases. J gave up 2 bases and V 5 bases, and 8 bases lay outside the gene matches. Germline V gives CDR1 DFQATT, CDR2 SNEGSKA (reference sequence). The CDR3 runs to 15 residues. Written as DNA, the CDR3 is TGCAGTGCTCCCCATAGCGGGATCACCTACAATGAGCAGTTCTTC. Its translation is CSAPHSGITYNEQFF.

For this clonotype: The conserved phenylalanine or tryptophan normally closing the CDR3 is absent here, so this likely arose from a read error. This chain links TRBV7-6 with TRBJ2-1, with D tentatively TRBD1 (6 bases). The CDR3 has 15 residues. The germline gives CDR1 SGHVS, CDR2 FNYEAQ. Trimming stripped 1 base from V and 5 bases from J, with 12 bases between. The CDR3 DNA sequence: TGTGCCAGCAGCTTAGGATTGGGACACAACAATGAGCAGTTCTCC. Protein: CASSLGLGHNNEQFS.

This clonotype is a singleton in its sample. Given the absence of the conserved phenylalanine or tryptophan at the CDR3 end, a read error is likely. The chain employs TRBV20-1 and TRBJ1-4; D is perhaps TRBD1 (5 bases). The CDR3 length is 12 residues. Trimming pared 3 bases from V and 7 bases from J, leaving 9 bases between. CDR1 and CDR2 from the germline V gene are DFQATT and SNEGSKA (reference sequence). The CDR3 coding sequence is TGCAGTGCTAGGGGGGTCGGTGAAAAACTGTTTTTG. It encodes CSARGVGEKLFL.

Remarks on this clonotype: A read error may account for a junction end that differs from germline. This sequence joins TRBV2 and TRBJ1-1; D not resolved. This CDR3 comprises 15 residues. The germline V gene has CDR1 SNHLY and CDR2 FYNNEI. In nucleotides, the CDR3 is TGTGCCGGCAGTGAAGCGCTGCGGTCGAACACTGAAGCTTTCTTT. As protein: CAGSEALRSNTEAFF.

This clonotype was seen repeatedly, ten times or more. The CDR3, as DNA: TGTGCCAGCAGTTCGGGCAGGACAGATCAGCCCCAGCATTTT. As protein: CASSSGRTDQPQHF. The rearrangement links TRBV12-3 or TRBV12-4 to TRBJ1-5; tentative D call: TRBD1 (6 bases). This CDR3 contains 14 residues. The V gene lost 4 bases and the J gene lost 5 bases, with 12 bases spanning the gap.

This chain links TRBV5-5 with TRBJ2-7; the match to TRBD1 covers 10 bases. The germline V gene has CDR1 SGHKS and CDR2 YYEKEE (reference sequence). This CDR3 region has 17 residues. V gave up 5 bases and J gave up 1 base; unmatched junction bases: 12. CDR3 loop: CASSRNVPGQGSYEQYF. CDR3 in DNA: TGTGCCAGCAGTCGAAATGTTCCGGGACAGGGGTCCTACGAGCAGTACTTC.

This clonotype was observed at least ten times. The CDR3 bases are TGCAGTGCTAGTATAAGCGGGGCGGGGGAGACCCAGTACTTC. Protein sequence: CSASISGAGETQYF. The J gene is TRBJ2-5, the V gene TRBV20-1; 7 bases are shared with TRBD2. This CDR3 region has 14 residues. Germline CDR1 DFQATT, CDR2 SNEGSKA (reference sequence). J lost 5 bases, V lost 3 bases, and 9 bases had no gene match.

This clonotype has a count of ten or more. The genes are TRBV18 and TRBJ1-2; no firm D call. Germline CDR1 reads KGHSH; CDR2 reads LQKENI. V dropped 3 bases and J dropped 6 bases, with 11 bases sitting between them. The CDR3 has 13 residues. The CDR3: CASSPSSANGYTF. Here the CDR3 DNA reads TGTGCCAGCTCACCTAGTAGTGCTAATGGCTACACCTTC.

This clonotype was counted ten times or more. The V call is TRBV7-2, the J call TRBJ1-2; D possibly corresponds to TRBD1 (5 bases). V was trimmed by 5 bases and J by 5 bases, leaving 21 bases between them. The CDR3 runs to 16 residues. Germline V gene data show CDR1 as SGHTA and CDR2 as FQGNSA. CDR3 in DNA: TGTGCCAGCAGCCCAGGTGGAACAAGGGGATTGTATGGCTACACCTTC. Its protein is CASSPGGTRGLYGYTF.

This sequence joins TRBV20-1 and TRBJ2-1; D call uncertain. The CDR3 is 15 amino acids. Germline CDR1 is DFQATT and CDR2 is SNEGSKA (reference sequence). Deletions cut 6 bases from V and 0 bases from J, with 15 bases between. The CDR3 DNA is TGCAGTGCCCTCGCGACGGTCAGCTCCTACAATGAGCAGTTCTTC. Its protein product is CSALATVSSYNEQFF.

The chain employs TRBV19 and TRBJ1-5, with D possibly TRBD1 on 6 matching bases. CDR1 LNHDA and CDR2 SQIVND come from the germline V gene (reference sequence). V lost 5 bases, J lost 5 bases, and 22 bases lay in between. The CDR3 is 17 residues long. CDR3: CASSLRHGQRDYQPQHF. DNA for the CDR3: TGTGCCAGTAGTCTTCGTCACGGACAGCGAGATTATCAGCCCCAGCATTTT. The entire variable domain, with the rest obtained from reference TRBV19 and TRBJ1-5, is as follows: DGGITQSPKYLFRKEGQNVTLSCEQNLNHDAMYWYRQDPGQGLRLIYYSQIVNDFQKGDIAEGYSVSREKKESFPLTVTSAQKNPTAFYLCASSLRHGQRDYQPQHFGDGTRLSIL.